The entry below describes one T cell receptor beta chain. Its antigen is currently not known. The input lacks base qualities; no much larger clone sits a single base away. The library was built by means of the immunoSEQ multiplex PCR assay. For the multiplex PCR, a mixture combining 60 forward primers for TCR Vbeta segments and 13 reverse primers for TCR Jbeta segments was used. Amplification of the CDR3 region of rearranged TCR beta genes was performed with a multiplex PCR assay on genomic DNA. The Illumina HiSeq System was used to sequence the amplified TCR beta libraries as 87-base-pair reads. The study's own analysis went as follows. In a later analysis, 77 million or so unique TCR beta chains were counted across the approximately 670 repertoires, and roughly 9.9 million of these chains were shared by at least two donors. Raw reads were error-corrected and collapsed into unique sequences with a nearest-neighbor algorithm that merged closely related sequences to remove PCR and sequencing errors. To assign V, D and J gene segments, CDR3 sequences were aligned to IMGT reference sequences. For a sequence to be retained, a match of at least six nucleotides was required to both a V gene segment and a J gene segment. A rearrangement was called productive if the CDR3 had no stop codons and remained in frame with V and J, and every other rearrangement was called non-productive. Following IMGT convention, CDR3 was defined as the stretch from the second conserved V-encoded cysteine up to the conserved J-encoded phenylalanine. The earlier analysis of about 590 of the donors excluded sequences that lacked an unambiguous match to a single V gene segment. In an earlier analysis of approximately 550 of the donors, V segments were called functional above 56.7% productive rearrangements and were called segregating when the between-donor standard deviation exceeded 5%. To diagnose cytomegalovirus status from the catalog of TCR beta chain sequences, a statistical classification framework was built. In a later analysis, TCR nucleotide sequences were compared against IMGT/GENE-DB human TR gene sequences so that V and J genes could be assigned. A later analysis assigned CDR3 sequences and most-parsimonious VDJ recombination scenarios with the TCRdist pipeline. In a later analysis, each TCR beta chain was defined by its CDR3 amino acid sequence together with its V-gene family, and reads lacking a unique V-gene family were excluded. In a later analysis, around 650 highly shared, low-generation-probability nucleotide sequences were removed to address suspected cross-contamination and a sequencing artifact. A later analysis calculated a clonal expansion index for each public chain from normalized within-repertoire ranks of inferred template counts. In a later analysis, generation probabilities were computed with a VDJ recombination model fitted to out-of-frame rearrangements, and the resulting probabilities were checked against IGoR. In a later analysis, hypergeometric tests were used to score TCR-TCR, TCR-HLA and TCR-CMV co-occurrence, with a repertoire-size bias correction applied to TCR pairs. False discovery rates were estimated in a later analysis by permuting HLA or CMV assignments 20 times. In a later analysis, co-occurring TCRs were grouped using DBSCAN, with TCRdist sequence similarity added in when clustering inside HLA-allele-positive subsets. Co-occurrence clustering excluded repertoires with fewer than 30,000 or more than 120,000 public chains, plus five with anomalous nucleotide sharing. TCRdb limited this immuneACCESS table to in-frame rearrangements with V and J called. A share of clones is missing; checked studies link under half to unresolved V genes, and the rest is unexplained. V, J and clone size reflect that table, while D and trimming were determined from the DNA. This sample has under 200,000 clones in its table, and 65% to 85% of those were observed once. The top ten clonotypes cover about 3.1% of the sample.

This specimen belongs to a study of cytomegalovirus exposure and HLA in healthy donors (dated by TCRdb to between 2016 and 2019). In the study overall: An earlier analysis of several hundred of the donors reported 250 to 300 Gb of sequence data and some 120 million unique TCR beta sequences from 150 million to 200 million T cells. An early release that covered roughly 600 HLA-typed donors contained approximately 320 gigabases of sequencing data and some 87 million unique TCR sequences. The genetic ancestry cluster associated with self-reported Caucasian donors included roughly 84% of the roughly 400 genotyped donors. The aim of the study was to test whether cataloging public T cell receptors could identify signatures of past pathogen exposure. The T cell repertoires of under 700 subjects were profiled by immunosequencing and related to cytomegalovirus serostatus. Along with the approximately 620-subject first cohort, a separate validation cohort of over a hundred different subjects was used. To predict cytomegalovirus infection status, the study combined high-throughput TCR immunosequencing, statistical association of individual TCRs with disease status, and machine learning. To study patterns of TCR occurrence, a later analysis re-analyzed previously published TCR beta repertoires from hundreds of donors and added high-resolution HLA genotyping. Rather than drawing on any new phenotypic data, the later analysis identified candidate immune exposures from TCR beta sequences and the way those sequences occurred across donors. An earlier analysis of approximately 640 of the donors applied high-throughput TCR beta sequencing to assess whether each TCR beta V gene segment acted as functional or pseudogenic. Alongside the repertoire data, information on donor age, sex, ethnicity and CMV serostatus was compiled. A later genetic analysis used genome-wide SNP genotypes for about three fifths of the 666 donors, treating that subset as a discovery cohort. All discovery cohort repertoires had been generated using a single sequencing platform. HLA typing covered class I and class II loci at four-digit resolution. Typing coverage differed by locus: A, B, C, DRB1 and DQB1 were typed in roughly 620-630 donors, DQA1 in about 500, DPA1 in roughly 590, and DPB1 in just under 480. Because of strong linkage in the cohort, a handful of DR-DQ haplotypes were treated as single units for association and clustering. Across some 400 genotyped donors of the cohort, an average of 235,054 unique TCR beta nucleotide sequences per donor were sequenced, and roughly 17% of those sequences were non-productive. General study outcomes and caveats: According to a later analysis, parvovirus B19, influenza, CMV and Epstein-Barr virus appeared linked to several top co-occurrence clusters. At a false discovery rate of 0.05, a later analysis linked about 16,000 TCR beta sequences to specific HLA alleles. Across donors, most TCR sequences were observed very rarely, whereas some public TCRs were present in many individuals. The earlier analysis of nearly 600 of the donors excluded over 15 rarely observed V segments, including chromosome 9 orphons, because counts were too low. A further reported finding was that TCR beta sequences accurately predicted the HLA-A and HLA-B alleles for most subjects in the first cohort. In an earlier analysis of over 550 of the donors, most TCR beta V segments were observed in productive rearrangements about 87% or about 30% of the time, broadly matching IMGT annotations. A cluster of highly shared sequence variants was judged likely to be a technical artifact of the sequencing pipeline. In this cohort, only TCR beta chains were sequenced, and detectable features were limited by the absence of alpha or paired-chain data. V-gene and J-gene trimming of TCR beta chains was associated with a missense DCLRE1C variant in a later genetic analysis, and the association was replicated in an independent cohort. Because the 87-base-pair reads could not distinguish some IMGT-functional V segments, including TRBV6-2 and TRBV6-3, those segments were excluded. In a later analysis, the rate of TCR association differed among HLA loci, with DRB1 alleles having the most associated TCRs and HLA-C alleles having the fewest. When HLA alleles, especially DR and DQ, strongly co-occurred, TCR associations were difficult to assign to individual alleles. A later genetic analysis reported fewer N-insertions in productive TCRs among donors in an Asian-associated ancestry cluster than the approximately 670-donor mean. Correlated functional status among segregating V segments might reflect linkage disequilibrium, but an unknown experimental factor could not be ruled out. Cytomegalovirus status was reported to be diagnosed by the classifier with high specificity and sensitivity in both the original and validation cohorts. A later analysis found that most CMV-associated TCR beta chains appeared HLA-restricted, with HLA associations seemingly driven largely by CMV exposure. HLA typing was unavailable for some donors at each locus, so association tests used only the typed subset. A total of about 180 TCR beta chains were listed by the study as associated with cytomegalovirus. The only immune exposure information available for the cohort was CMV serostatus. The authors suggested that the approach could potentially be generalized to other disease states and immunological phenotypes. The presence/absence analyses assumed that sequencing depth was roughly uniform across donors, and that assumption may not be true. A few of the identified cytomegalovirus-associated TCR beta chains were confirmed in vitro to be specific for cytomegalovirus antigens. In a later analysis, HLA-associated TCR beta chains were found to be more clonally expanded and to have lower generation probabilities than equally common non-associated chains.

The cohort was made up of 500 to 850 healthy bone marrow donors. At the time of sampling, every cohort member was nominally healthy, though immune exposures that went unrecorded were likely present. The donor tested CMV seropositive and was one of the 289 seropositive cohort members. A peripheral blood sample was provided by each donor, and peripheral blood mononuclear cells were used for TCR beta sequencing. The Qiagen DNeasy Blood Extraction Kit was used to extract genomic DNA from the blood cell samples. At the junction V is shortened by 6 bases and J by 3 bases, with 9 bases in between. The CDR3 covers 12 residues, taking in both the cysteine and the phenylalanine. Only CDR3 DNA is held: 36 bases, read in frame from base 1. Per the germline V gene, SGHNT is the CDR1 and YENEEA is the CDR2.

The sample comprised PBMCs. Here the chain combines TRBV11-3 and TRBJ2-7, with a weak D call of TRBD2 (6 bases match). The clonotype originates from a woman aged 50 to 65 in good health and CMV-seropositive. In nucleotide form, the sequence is TGTGCCAGCAGACGGGAGAGCTACGAGCAGTACTTC. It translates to CASRRESYEQYF.